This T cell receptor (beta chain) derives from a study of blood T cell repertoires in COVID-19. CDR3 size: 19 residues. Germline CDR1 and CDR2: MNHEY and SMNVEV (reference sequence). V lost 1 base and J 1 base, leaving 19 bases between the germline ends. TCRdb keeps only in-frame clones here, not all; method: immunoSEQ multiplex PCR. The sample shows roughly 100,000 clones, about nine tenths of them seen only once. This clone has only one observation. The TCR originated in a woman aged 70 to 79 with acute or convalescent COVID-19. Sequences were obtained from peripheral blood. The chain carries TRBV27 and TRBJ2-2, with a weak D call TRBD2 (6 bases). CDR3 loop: CASSLFGPGEKGNTGELFF. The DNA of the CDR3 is TGTGCCAGCAGTTTATTCGGGCCGGGGGAGAAGGGGAACACCGGGGAGCTGTTTTTT.